The next 10 T cell receptor beta chains were all read from a single sample in a study of blood T cells in healthy people across ages. Alongside a J-beta primer mix, a sample-barcoded 5' primer served in a second PCR lasting about 6 to 12 cycles. TCRdb reprocessed the 5' RACE reads with MiXCR, giving one entry per CDR3 protein. The sample has 1,800,000 or so distinct CDR3 sequences, around 40% seen once. Source material: blood. Every receptor here comes from a human donor in good health.

V and J are TRBV24-1 and TRBJ2-5; a possible D gene is TRBD1 (5 bases). The tail of the sequence fits TRBJ2-1 better, so the J call may be wrong. From germline, CDR1 is KGHDR and CDR2 SFDVKD. The CDR3 runs to 15 residues. CDR3 loop: CATSTGGAYQETQFF. CDR3 DNA: TGTGCCACCTCAACTGGTGGGGCCTACCAAGAGACCCAGTTCTTC.

This chain joins TRBV6-6 and TRBJ1-2; D is ambiguous. The germline gives CDR1 MNHNY, CDR2 SVGAGI (reference sequence). Trimming pared 5 bases from V and 0 bases from J, leaving 10 bases between. The CDR3 consists of 14 residues. This chain's CDR3 is CASSRLNSNYGYTF. CDR3 DNA: TGTGCCAGCAGTAGATTGAATTCTAACTATGGCTACACCTTC.

The chain couples TRBV9 to TRBJ1-6, with 11 bases fitting TRBD1. With V trimmed by 2 bases and J by 11 bases, 9 bases remained unmatched. CDR1 SGDLS and CDR2 YYNGEE come from the germline V gene. The length of the CDR3 is 16 residues. CDR3: CASSVRTGGGPTPLHF. CDR3 coding DNA: TGTGCCAGCAGCGTGCGGACAGGGGGCGGGCCTACACCCCTCCACTTT.

The V call is TRBV7-3, the J call TRBJ2-1, with 7 bases matching TRBD1. The CDR3 is 14 residues long. With V trimmed by 5 bases and J by 6 bases, 7 bases remained unmatched. Germline V gene lookup returns CDR1 SGHTA and CDR2 FQGTGA. CDR3 amino acids: CASSARDSSNEQFF. The DNA of the CDR3 is TGTGCCAGCAGCGCCCGGGACAGTTCCAATGAGCAGTTCTTC.

The chain uses TRBV4-3 and TRBJ2-5; D is possibly TRBD2 (5 bases). From germline, CDR1 is LGHNA and CDR2 YSLEER. V was trimmed by 0 bases and J by 3 bases, leaving 8 bases between them. The CDR3 runs to 14 residues. CDR3 protein: CASSQDRREETQYF. CDR3 bases: TGCGCCAGCAGCCAAGATCGGCGGGAAGAGACCCAGTACTTC.

This clonotype has just a few counts. The rearrangement joins TRBV5-1 to TRBJ2-1; D gene unclear. The CDR3 is 15 residues long. Germline CDR1 and CDR2: SGHRS and YFSETQ. V lost 1 base and J lost 1, with 9 bases in between. The CDR3 reads CASSLRSRSYNEQFF. The DNA for the CDR3 is TGCGCCAGCAGCTTGAGAAGCAGGTCCTACAATGAGCAGTTCTTC.

In this sample, this clonotype turned up once. The gene calls are TRBV4-2 and TRBJ1-1, with D hard to call. Germline loops: CDR1 LGHNA, CDR2 YNFKEQ. The CDR3 totals 14 residues. Trimming cost V 5 bases and J 3 bases, with 13 bases left between them. CDR3 protein: CASSSLDGDTEAFF. CDR3 DNA: TGTGCCAGCAGCTCCCTGGACGGAGACACTGAAGCTTTCTTT.

There are a few counts of this clonotype. DNA of the CDR3: TGCGCCAGCAGCTTGGCCCAACAGGGGCCCTATGGCTACACCTTC. Translation gives CASSLAQQGPYGYTF. J is TRBJ1-2 and V is TRBV5-1; 7 positions match TRBD1. Trimming at V came to 0 bases and at J to 4 bases, leaving 6 bases not matched to a gene. This CDR3 contains 15 residues. CDR1 and CDR2 from the germline V gene are SGHRS and YFSETQ.

The chain employs TRBV6-2 or TRBV6-3 and TRBJ1-5; D unresolved. The CDR3 covers 14 residues. V was trimmed by 5 bases and J by 6 bases, leaving 14 bases between them. Per the germline V gene, CDR1 is MNHEY and CDR2 is SVGEGT. The CDR3 DNA follows: TGTGCCAGCAGTACCCGGAATGATGTTCAGCCCCAGCATTTT. Translated, it gives CASSTRNDVQPQHF.

There are a few counts of this clonotype. This chain connects TRBV7-2 to TRBJ2-1; 7 bases align to TRBD2. CDR3 size: 15 residues. The germline CDR1 and CDR2 sequences are SGHTA and FQGNSA. V trimming: 4 bases; J trimming: 15 bases; junction bases outside the gene matches: 18. CDR3 in amino acids: CASSYTPYYRGEGFF. CDR3 DNA sequence: TGTGCCAGCAGCTATACCCCGTACTACCGGGGGGAGGGGTTCTTC.